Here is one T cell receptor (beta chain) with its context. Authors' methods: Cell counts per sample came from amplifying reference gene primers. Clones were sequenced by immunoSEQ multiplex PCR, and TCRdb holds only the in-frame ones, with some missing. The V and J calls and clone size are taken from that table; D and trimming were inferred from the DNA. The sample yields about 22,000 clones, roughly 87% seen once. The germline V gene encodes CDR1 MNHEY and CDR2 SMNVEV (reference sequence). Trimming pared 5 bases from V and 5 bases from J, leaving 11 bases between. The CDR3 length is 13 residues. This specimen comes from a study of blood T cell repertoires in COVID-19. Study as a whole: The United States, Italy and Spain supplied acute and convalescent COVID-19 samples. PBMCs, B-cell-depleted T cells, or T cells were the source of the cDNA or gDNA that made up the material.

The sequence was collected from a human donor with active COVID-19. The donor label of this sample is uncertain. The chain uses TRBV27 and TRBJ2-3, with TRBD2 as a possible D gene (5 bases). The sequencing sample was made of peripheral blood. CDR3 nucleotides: TGTGCCAGCAGTAGGCCTAGCCAAGATACGCAGTATTTT. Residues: CASSRPSQDTQYF.